This T cell receptor beta chain was documented in a study of T cell responses to AZD1222 COVID-19 vaccine (dated by TCRdb to the early 2020s). In terms of the full investigation: AZD1222 recipients with second doses at about 4 weeks or about 12 weeks were pooled, because spike-specific TCR depth and breadth did not differ between schedules. Enrollment into the trials was organized by age into subgroups of 18-55, 56-69 and 70-plus years, and those subgroups contained approximately 160, 26 and 62 TCR-sequenced participants, respectively. TCR sequencing covered approximately 230 trial participants: 207 given two doses of AZD1222 and approximately 25 given two doses of MenACWY control vaccine.

Trimming takes 5 bases from V and 2 bases from J, and the germline ends sit 6 bases apart. The CDR3 goes from the cysteine to the phenylalanine over 12 residues. CDR3 DNA only is kept here, 36 bases in frame from base 1. Via the germline V gene, CDR1 is KGHSH and CDR2 LQKENI. General conclusions and limits of the study: In the small 56-69-year group, the increase in depth fell short of significance, most likely because of low power. The vaccine-associated CD4 TCRs covered the entire spike protein, and the dominant responses fell in regions 160-218 and 743-854. Spike-specific TCR breadth and depth rose significantly after two AZD1222 doses compared with day 0 and with MenACWY recipients. Conclusions about previously exposed vaccinees are limited because only six or seven AZD1222 recipients were SARS-CoV-2 seropositive at baseline. Most participants were white British and females outnumbered males, and the authors suggested that clonal diversity may have been underestimated. Because no day 14 peak-response samples were available, repertoires were characterized only after the peak T cell response. Nearly half of unique spike-specific TCRs reportedly recognized epitopes outside regions mutated in the B.1.351 and B.1.1.7 variants.

Turning to this clone: Its specific antigen is unknown. No clone much larger than this one lies a single base away; base qualities are absent.

The sample's time point label, in plain terms: baseline before first vaccination. The vaccinee samples were drawn from two UK trials, COV001 and COV002, one of which was a single-blind randomized controlled phase 2/3 trial testing AZD1222 (ChAdOx1 nCoV-19) in healthy adults. Trial participant PBMC samples were collected at day 0 and day 28 after the second dose for TCRbeta chain sequencing. The CDR3 regions of human TCRbeta chains were subjected to immunosequencing. As for how the authors treated the data: Repertoire TCRs were checked for matches against a reference library of SARS-CoV-2-specific TCRs that had been generated using the MIRA antigen-specificity platform. Breadth was defined as the fraction of unique TCRs that were SARS-CoV-2-associated. Depth was defined as the fraction of total T cells that were SARS-CoV-2-associated. Using the MIRA data, each spike-specific TCR was assigned both to the spike region to which the TCR was reactive and to a CD4 or CD8 class. Log10-transformed breadth and depth values were compared by one-way ANOVA with Sidak's multiple comparisons tests. TCRdb took over this immuneACCESS table, retaining in-frame rearrangements with V and J assigned. Such tables are incomplete; in checked studies, under half of the missing clones stem from an unresolved V gene, and the remainder is unexplained. V and J calls and clone size are given by that table; D and trimming were obtained from the DNA. For this sample there are 78,000 or so clones; approximately 89% appear just once. The ten most abundant clones make up 15% to 20% of the sample.

Recombination linked TRBV18 to TRBJ1-2; the best D guess is TRBD1, with 6 bases matching. This receptor was identified in an adult in good health. This material consisted of peripheral blood, taken on day 0 of AZD1222 vaccination. The nucleotide sequence reads TGTGCCAGCTCAACAGGGAACTATGGCTACACCTTC. It specifies CASSTGNYGYTF.